This is a list of T cell receptor beta chains from one sample in a study of shared clonotypes between healthy human individuals. Sequencing used immunoSEQ multiplex PCR; TCRdb keeps in-frame clones, though not all of them. The sample shows approximately 500,000 clones, about four fifths of them seen only once. The sample was PBMCs. Receptor source: a woman aged 40 to 55 in good health. Some clones in this sample may be carry-over from other donors' samples. Each CDR3 is given with its conserved first and last residue. Fields, in order: clone size, D gene, J gene, V gene, CDR3 DNA, CDR3 protein. D genes are given only for firm matches. Part of the rows lack a size; the others show once, few, many or a class for expanded clones.

once,.,TRBJ2-7,TRBV6-1,TGTGCCAGCGGTACCAGGGGAGCCTACGAGCAGTACTTC,CASGTRGAYEQYF
.,TRBD2,TRBJ2-1,TRBV4-1,TGCGCCAGCAGCCACGGACTAGTAGTCCCCAATGAGCAGTTCTTC,CASSHGLVVPNEQFF
.,TRBD2,TRBJ2-3,TRBV11-2,TGTGCCAGCAGCTTAGGGACTAGCGGTTACACAGATACGCAGTATTTT,CASSLGTSGYTDTQYF
.,TRBD1,TRBJ2-1,TRBV4-1,TGCGCCAGCAGCCTACCGACTCGACAGGGACGTAGCTCCTACAATGAGCAGTTCTTC,CASSLPTRQGRSSYNEQFF
.,.,TRBJ2-1,TRBV5-8,TGTGCCAGCAGCTTGTATGGCTACGAAGCCTACAATGAGCAGTTCTTC,CASSLYGYEAYNEQFF
.,TRBD2,TRBJ2-2,TRBV11-2,TGTGCCAGCAGTCATAGCGGGAAAAACACCGGGGAGCTGTTTTTT,CASSHSGKNTGELFF
few,TRBD1,TRBJ1-3,TRBV11-2,TGTGCCAGCAGCCGGGACAGGCCGGGCTCTGGAAACACCATATATTTT,CASSRDRPGSGNTIYF
.,.,TRBJ1-2,TRBV4-2,TGTGCCAGCAGCCAATATGGGGGCTACTATGGCTACACCTTC,CASSQYGGYYGYTF
.,TRBD1,TRBJ2-7,TRBV12-5,TGTGCTAGTGGTTTCGGTGACAGGGGGCGTTTCTCCAACGAGCAGTACTTC,CASGFGDRGRFSNEQYF
.,TRBD2,TRBJ2-3,TRBV5-1,TGCGCCAGCAGCTTGGAAACTAGCGGGAGGGCAGGGACGCAGTATTTT,CASSLETSGRAGTQYF
.,TRBD1,TRBJ2-3,TRBV15,TGTGCCACCAGCGCGGACAGGGGGCGAGATACGCAGTATTTT,CATSADRGRDTQYF
.,.,TRBJ1-2,TRBV6-1,TGTGCCAGCAGTGAAGCGAGAAGGGAGGCGGATGGCTACACCTTC,CASSEARREADGYTF
.,.,TRBJ2-5,TRBV7-3,TGTGCCAGCAGCTCCCGATACCAAGAGACCCAGTACTTC,CASSSRYQETQYF